The entry that follows covers one T cell receptor beta chain sequence. These data belong to a study of blood T cell repertoires in COVID-19. Study background: Both acute and convalescent COVID-19 samples were obtained from the United States, Italy and Spain. The cDNA or gDNA used as material had been derived from T cells, B-cell-depleted T cells, or PBMCs.

The CDR3 length is 12 residues. Germline CDR1 and CDR2: SGHVS and FQNEAQ. V was cut by 3 bases and J by 4 bases, with 6 bases left in between. Original analysis: Nucleated cell counts were estimated from reference gene primer amplification. Clones were sequenced by immunoSEQ multiplex PCR, and TCRdb holds only the in-frame ones, with some missing. D and trimming come from the DNA, and the V and J calls and clone size come from that table. The table lists under 75,000 clones, 75% to 80% of them singletons. The chain joins TRBV7-8 to TRBJ1-1; perhaps TRBD1 as D (6 bases). This sequence originates from a woman aged 60-75 years with acute or convalescent COVID-19. Sequencing was done on a sample of peripheral blood. For the CDR3, the DNA is TGTGCCAGCAGCTTGGACAGCACTGAAGCTTTCTTT. Amino acids: CASSLDSTEAFF.